The 5 T cell receptor beta chains below all came from one sample that was sequenced in a study of T cell responses to AZD1222 COVID-19 vaccine. Generated by immunoSEQ multiplex PCR, the TCRdb table keeps only in-frame clones and is missing some. The table has around 110,000 clones, about 80% seen once. This specimen consisted of peripheral blood, obtained on day 0 of AZD1222 vaccination. These receptors were taken from an adult in good health.

The chain is built from TRBV7-2 and TRBJ1-5; possibly TRBD1 for D (6 bases). The CDR3 has 15 amino acids. Per germline, CDR1 SGHTA and CDR2 FQGNSA. The ends were cut back, 4 bases at V and 1 base at J, with 11 bases in the middle. The CDR3 region has the DNA TGTGCCAGCAGCTATCAAACAGGGAGCAATCAGCCCCAGCATTTT. It codes for CASSYQTGSNQPQHF.

This clone was detected once. The gene calls are TRBV3-1 (or the pseudogene TRBV3-2) and TRBJ1-2; the D is unclear. V lost 2 bases, J lost 3 bases, and 7 bases lay in between. The CDR3 runs 13 residues. Per the germline V gene, CDR1 is LGHDT and CDR2 is YNNKEL (reference sequence). The DNA for the CDR3 is TGTGCCAGCAGCCAAAACACGTACTATGGCTACACCTTC. It translates to CASSQNTYYGYTF.

Written as DNA, the CDR3 is TGTGCCAGCAGCCCTAAGGGGACAGGGCATGGCTACACCTTC. It is translated as CASSPKGTGHGYTF. V gene TRBV9 combines with J gene TRBJ1-2; 9 positions match TRBD1. The ends lost 4 bases at V and 6 bases at J; junction bases unmatched: 7. Germline lookup yields CDR1 SGDLS and CDR2 YYNGEE. CDR3 size: 14 residues.

The CDR3: CASSLASATNEQFF. CDR3 bases: TGTGCCAGCAGCTTAGCGTCGGCAACCAATGAGCAGTTCTTC. The rearrangement uses TRBV7-2 and TRBJ2-1, with D uncertain. The V gene lost 0 bases and the J gene lost 6 bases, with 9 bases spanning the gap. Looked up from germline, CDR1 is SGHTA and CDR2 is FQGNSA. The CDR3 covers 14 residues.

The chain recombines TRBV15 with TRBJ1-2; D gene uncertain. The V gene lost 0 bases and the J gene lost 2 bases, with 4 bases spanning the gap. Germline values: CDR1 LNHNV, CDR2 YYDKDF (reference sequence). The CDR3 consists of 13 residues. This chain's CDR3 is CATSRDHNYGYTF. CDR3 sequence (DNA): TGTGCCACCAGCAGAGATCACAACTATGGCTACACCTTC.